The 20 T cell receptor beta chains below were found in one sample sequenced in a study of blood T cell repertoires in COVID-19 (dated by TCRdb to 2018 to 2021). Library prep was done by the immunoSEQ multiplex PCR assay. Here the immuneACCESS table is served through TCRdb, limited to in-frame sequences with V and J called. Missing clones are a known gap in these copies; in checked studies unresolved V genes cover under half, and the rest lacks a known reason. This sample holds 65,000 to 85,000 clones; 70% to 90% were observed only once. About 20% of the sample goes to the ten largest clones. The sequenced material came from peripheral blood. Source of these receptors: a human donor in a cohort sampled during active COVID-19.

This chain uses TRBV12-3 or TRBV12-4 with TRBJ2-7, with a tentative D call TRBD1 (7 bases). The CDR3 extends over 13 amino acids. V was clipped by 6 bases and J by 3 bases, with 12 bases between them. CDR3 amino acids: CASSPRDSYEQYF. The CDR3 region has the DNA TGTGCCAGCAGCCCGCGGGACAGCTACGAGCAGTACTTC.

CDR3 DNA sequence: TGTGCCAGCAGTTTATTCGGACAGGGAGAGACCCAGTACTTC. Residues: CASSLFGQGETQYF. The chain recombines TRBV27 with TRBJ2-5; 8 nucleotides line up with TRBD1. Trimming took 1 base from V and 4 from J; bases not matched to a gene: 2. The CDR3 is 14 residues long. Per the germline V gene, CDR1 is MNHEY and CDR2 is SMNVEV (reference sequence).

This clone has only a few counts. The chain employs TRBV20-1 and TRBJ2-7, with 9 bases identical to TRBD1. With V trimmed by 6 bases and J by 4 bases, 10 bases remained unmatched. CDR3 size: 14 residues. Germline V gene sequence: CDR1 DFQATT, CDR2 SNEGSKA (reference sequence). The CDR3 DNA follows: TGCAGTGCCAGTCCCGGGACAGGGCCGTACGAGCAGTACTTC. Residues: CSASPGTGPYEQYF.

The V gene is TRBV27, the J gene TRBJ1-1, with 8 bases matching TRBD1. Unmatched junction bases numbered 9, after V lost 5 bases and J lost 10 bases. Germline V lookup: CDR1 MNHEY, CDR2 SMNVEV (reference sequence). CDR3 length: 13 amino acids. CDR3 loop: CASSLRGQGRAFF. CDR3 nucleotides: TGTGCCAGCAGTCTCCGCGGACAGGGACGAGCTTTCTTT.

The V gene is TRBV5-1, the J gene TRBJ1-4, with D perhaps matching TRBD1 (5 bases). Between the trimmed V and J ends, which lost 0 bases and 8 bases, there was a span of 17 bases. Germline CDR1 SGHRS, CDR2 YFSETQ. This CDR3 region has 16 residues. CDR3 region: CASSLANGGPKEKLFF. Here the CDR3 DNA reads TGCGCCAGCAGCTTGGCCAACGGGGGACCAAAGGAAAAACTGTTTTTT.

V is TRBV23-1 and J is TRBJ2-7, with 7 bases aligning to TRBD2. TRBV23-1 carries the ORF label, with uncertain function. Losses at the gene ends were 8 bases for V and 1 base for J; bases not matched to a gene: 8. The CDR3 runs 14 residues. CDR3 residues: CASLPREGSYEQYF. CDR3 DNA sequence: TGCGCCAGCCTTCCGAGGGAGGGTTCCTACGAGCAGTACTTC.

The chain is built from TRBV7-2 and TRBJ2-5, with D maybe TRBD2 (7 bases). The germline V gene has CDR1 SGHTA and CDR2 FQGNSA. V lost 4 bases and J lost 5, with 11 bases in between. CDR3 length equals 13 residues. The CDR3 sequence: CASSSGGRETQYF. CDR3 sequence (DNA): TGTGCCAGCAGCTCCGGGGGGCGGGAGACCCAGTACTTC.

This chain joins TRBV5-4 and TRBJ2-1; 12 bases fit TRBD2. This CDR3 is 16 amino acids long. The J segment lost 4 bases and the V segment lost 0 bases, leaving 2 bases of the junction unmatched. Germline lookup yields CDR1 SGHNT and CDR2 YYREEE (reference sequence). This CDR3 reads CASSLGGTSGYNEQFF. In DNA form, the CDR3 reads TGTGCCAGCAGCTTGGGAGGGACTAGCGGGTACAATGAGCAGTTCTTC.

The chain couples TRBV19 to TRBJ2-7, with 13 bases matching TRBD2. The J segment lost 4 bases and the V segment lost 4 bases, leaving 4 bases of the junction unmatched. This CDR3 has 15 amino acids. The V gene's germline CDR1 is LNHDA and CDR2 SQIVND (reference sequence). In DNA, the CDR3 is TGTGCCAGTAGTACCCGGGGACTAGCGGGGTACGAGCAGTACTTC. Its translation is CASSTRGLAGYEQYF. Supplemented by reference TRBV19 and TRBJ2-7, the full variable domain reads DGGITQSPKYLFRKEGQNVTLSCEQNLNHDAMYWYRQDPGQGLRLIYYSQIVNDFQKGDIAEGYSVSREKKESFPLTVTSAQKNPTAFYLCASSTRGLAGYEQYFGPGTRLTVT.

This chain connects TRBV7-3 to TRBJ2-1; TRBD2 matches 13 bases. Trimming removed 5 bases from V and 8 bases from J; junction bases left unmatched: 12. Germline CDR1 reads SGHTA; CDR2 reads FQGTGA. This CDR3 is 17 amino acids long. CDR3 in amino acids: CASSPNARTSGRHEQFF. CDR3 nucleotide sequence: TGTGCCAGCAGCCCGAACGCCCGGACTAGCGGGAGACATGAGCAGTTCTTC. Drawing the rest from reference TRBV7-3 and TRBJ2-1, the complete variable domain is GAGVSQTPSNKVTEKGKYVELRCDPISGHTALYWYRQSLGQGPEFLIYFQGTGAADDSGLPNDRFFAVRPEGSVSTLKIQRTERGDSAVYLCASSPNARTSGRHEQFFGPGTRLTVL.

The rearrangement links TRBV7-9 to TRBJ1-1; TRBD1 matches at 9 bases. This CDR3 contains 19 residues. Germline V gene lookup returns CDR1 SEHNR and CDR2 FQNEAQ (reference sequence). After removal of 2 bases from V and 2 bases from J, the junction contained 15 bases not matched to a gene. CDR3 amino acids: CASSLFRDRVSRGNTEAFF. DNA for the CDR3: TGTGCCAGCAGCTTATTCCGGGACAGGGTTTCGCGAGGTAACACTGAAGCTTTCTTT.

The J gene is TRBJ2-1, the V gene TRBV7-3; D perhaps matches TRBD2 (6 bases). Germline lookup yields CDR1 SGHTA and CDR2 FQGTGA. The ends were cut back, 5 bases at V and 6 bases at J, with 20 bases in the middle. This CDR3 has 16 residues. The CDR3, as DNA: TGTGCCAGCAGCAAAACCACTAGCTCACTCGGCAATGAGCAGTTCTTC. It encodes CASSKTTSSLGNEQFF.

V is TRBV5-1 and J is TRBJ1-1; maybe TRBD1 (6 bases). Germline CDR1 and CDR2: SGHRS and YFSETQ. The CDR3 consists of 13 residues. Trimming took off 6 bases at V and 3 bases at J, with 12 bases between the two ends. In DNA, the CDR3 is TGCGCCAGCAACTTACAGGGAGACACTGAAGCTTTCTTT. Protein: CASNLQGDTEAFF.

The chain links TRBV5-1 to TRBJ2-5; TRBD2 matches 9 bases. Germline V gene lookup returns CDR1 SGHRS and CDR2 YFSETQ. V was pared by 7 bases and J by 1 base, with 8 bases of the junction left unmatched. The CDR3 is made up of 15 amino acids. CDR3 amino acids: CASAGGRGGQETQYF. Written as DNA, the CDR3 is TGCGCCAGCGCCGGCGGGCGGGGGGGCCAAGAGACCCAGTACTTC.

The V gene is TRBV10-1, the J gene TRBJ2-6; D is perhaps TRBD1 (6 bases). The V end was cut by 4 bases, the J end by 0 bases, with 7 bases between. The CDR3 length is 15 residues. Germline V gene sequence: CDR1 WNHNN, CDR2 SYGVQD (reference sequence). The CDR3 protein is CASSGTVSGANVLTF. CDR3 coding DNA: TGCGCCAGCAGTGGGACAGTCTCTGGGGCCAACGTCCTGACTTTC.

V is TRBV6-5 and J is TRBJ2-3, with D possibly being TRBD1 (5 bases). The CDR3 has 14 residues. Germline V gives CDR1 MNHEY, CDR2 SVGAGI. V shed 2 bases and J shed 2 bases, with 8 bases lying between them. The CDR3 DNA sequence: TGTGCCAGCAGTTACCAGGGCATCACAGATACGCAGTATTTT. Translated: CASSYQGITDTQYF.

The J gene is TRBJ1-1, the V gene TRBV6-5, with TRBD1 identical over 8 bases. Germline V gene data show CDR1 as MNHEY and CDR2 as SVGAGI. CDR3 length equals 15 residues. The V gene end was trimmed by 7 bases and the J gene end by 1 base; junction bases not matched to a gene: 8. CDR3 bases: TGTGCCAGCACTGCCGACAGGGGCTCGAACACTGAAGCTTTCTTT. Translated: CASTADRGSNTEAFF.

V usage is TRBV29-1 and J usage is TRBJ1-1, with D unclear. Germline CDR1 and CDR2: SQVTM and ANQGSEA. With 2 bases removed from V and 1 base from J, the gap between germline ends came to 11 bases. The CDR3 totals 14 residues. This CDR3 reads CSVEFSPGNTEAFF. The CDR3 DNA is TGCAGCGTTGAATTTTCACCCGGGAACACTGAAGCTTTCTTT.

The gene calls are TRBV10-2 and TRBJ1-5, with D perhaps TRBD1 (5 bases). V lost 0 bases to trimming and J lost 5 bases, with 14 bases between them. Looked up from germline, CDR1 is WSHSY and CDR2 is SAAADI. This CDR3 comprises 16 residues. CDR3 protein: CASSESSSGGDQPQHF. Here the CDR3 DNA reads TGCGCCAGCAGTGAGTCCTCAAGCGGGGGAGATCAGCCCCAGCATTTT.

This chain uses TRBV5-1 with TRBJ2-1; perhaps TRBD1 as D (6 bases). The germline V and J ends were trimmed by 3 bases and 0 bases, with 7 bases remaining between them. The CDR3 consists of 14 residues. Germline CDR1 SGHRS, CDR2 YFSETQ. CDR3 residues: CASSSQGSYNEQFF. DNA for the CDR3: TGCGCCAGCAGCTCACAGGGCTCCTACAATGAGCAGTTCTTC.